This TCR beta chain was observed in a study of TIL therapy for anti-PD-1-resistant metastatic lung cancer. Time point: pre-treatment sample, taken before nivolumab and TIL therapy. Tumor tissue came from excised metastases, mostly pleural nodules or supraclavicular lymph nodes. The immunoSEQ assay was v3. Assay used: immunoSEQ multiplex PCR; TCRdb lists only in-frame clones, some missing. The sample records some 10,000 clones, around three fifths being singletons. The CDR3 totals 19 residues. Germline assignment: CDR1 MNHNS and CDR2 SASEGT. V lost 4 bases and J lost 0; bases outside the gene matches: 10.

The receptor's source is a person aged 25 to 85 with non-small cell lung cancer. The rearrangement joins TRBV6-1 to TRBJ2-1; the match to TRBD2 covers 12 bases. The sample consisted of tumor tissue, taken at baseline. The CDR3 sequence is CASSGRTSGKGSSYNEQFF. CDR3 in DNA: TGTGCCAGCAGTGGTCGGACTAGCGGGAAAGGAAGCTCCTACAATGAGCAGTTCTTC.